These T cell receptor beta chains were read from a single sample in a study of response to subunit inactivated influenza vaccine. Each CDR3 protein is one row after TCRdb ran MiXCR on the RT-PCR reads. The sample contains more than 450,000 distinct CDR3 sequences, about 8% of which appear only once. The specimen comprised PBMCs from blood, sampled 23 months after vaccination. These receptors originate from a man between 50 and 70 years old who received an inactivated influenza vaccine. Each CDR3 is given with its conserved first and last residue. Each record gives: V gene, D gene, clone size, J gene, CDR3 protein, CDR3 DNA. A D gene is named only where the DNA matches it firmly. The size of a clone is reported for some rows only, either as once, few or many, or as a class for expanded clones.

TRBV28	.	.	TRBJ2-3	CASTLQSLAKDTQYF	TGTGCCAGCACTCTACAGAGCCTAGCGAAAGATACGCAGTATTTT
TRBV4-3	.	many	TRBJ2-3	CASSLLVVGGESTDTQYF	TGCGCCAGCAGTCTATTAGTGGTCGGAGGAGAGAGCACAGATACGCAGTATTTT
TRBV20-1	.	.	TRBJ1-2	CSASPIEVNYGYTF	TGCAGTGCTAGTCCTATCGAGGTGAACTATGGCTACACCTTC
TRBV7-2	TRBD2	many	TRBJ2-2	CASSSKAGVNTGELFF	TGTGCCAGCAGCTCCAAAGCGGGGGTGAACACCGGGGAGCTGTTTTTT
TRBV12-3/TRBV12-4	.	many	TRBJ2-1	CASTPYTGASRNEQFF	TGTGCCAGCACCCCCTATACGGGGGCATCGCGGAATGAGCAGTTCTTC
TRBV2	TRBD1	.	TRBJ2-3	CASRNRGVTDTQYF	TGTGCCAGCAGAAACAGGGGAGTCACAGATACGCAGTATTTT
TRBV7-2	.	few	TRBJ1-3	CASSATAGAGNTIYF	TGTGCCAGCAGCGCAACGGCCGGGGCTGGAAACACCATATATTTT
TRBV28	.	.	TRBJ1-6	CASSYPWINSPLHF	TGTGCCAGCAGTTACCCGTGGATTAATTCACCCCTCCACTTT
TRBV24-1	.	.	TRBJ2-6	CATSEGSGANVLTF	TGTGCCACCAGTGAAGGGTCCGGGGCCAACGTCCTGACTTTC
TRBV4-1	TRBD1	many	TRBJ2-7	CASSHGTEYSYEQYF	TGCGCCAGCAGCCACGGGACAGAGTACTCCTACGAGCAGTACTTC
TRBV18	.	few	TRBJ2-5	CASSRGQPPQETQYF	TGTGCCAGCTCACGAGGACAGCCGCCCCAAGAGACCCAGTACTTC
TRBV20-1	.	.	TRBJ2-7	CSATGTTYEQYF	TGCAGTGCAACCGGGACAACCTACGAGCAGTACTTC
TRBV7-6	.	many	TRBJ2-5	CASSLVAHPQETQYF	TGTGCCAGCAGCTTAGTAGCCCATCCCCAAGAGACCCAGTACTTC
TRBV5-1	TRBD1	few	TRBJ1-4	CASSDPGQGFGKLFF	TGCGCCAGCAGCGACCCGGGACAGGGTTTTGGAAAACTGTTTTTT
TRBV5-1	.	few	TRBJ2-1	CASSLGTGTHTNEQFF	TGCGCCAGCAGCTTAGGTACCGGGACCCACACCAATGAGCAGTTCTTC
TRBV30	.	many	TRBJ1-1	CAWSVMGGGAFF	TGTGCCTGGAGTGTAATGGGCGGGGGGGCTTTCTTT
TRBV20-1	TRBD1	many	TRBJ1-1	CSASLDRVAFF	TGCAGTGCTAGCCTGGACAGGGTTGCTTTCTTT
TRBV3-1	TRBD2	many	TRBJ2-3	CASSPTGGATDTQYF	TGTGCCAGCAGCCCAACCGGGGGGGCGACAGATACGCAGTATTTT
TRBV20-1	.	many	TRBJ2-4	CSADNRVATKNIQYF	TGCAGTGCCGATAACAGGGTTGCGACCAAAAACATTCAGTACTTC
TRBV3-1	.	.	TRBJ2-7	CASSQDRNRLTSYEQYF	TGTGCCAGCAGCCAAGATCGGAATCGGCTGACCAGCTACGAGCAGTACTTC
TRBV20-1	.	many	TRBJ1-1	CRGSGQMNTEAFF	TGCAGAGGGTCGGGACAAATGAACACTGAAGCTTTCTTT
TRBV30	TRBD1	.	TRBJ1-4	CAWSPDAAGTGREKLFF	TGTGCCTGGAGTCCCGACGCCGCCGGGACAGGGAGAGAAAAACTGTTTTTT
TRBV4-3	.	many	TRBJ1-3	CASYTTRGVSGNTIYF	TGCGCCAGCTACACCACGAGGGGGGTCTCTGGAAACACCATATATTTT
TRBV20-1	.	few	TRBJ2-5	CSARDTSRGQRETQYF	TGCAGTGCTAGGGACACCTCCCGGGGCCAGAGGGAGACCCAGTACTTC
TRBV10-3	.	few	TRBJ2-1	CAISETSAYNEQFF	TGTGCCATCAGTGAAACTAGTGCATACAATGAGCAGTTCTTC
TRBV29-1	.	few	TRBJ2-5	CSVESWDPLTQYF	TGCAGCGTTGAGTCATGGGATCCGTTGACCCAGTACTTC
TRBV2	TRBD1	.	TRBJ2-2	CASSGTGDLNTGELFF	TGTGCCAGCAGTGGGACAGGGGATCTTAACACCGGGGAGCTGTTTTTT
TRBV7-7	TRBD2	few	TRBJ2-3	CASSPLLAGGSDTQYF	TGTGCCAGCAGCCCCCTTTTGGCGGGAGGTTCAGATACGCAGTATTTT
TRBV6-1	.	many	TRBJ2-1	CASSRQGQNNEQFF	TGTGCCAGCAGCCGCCAAGGACAGAACAATGAGCAGTTCTTC
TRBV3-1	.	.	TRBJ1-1	CASSQAGGSKAFF	TGTGCCAGCAGCCAAGCCGGGGGTTCGAAAGCTTTCTTT
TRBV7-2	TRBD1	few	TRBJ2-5	CASSSAGGELETQYF	TGTGCCAGCAGCTCGGCAGGGGGAGAATTAGAGACCCAGTACTTC
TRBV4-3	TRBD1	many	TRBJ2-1	CASSPRTGVGEQFF	TGCGCCAGCAGCCCCCGGACAGGGGTAGGGGAGCAGTTCTTC
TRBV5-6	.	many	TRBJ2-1	CASTGQNYNEQFF	TGTGCCAGCACAGGCCAGAACTACAATGAGCAGTTCTTC
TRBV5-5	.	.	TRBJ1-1	CASSFTSNTEAFF	TGTGCCAGCAGCTTTACTTCGAACACTGAAGCTTTCTTT
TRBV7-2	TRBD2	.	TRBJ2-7	CASSPSWGGSYEQYF	TGTGCCAGCAGCCCAAGTTGGGGGGGCTCCTACGAGCAGTACTTC
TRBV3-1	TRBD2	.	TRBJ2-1	CASSQDKGSGRALFDNEQFF	TGTGCCAGCAGCCAAGATAAGGGTAGCGGGAGGGCCCTCTTTGACAATGAGCAGTTCTTC
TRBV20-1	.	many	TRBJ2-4	CSALPVGSIQYF	TGCAGTGCCCTTCCGGTGGGTAGCATTCAGTACTTC
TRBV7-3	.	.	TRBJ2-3	CASSSGQTDTQYF	TGTGCCAGCAGCTCCGGACAGACAGATACGCAGTATTTT
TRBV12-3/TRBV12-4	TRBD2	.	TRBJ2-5	CAGTAGSGAETQYF	TGTGCCGGCACCGCCGGAAGCGGGGCAGAGACCCAGTACTTC
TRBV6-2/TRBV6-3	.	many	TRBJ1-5	CASSYSNRQPQHF	TGTGCCAGCAGTTACTCTAACAGGCAGCCCCAGCATTTT
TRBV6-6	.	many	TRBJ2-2	CASRGAFIGELFF	TGTGCCAGCCGGGGGGCTTTTATCGGGGAGCTGTTTTTT
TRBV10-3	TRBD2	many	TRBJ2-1	CAISEGLAGVEGNEQFF	TGTGCCATCAGCGAGGGACTAGCGGGAGTGGAGGGCAATGAGCAGTTCTTC
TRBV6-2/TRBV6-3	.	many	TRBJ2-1	CASSPGQISEQFF	TGTGCCAGCAGTCCCGGACAAATATCTGAGCAGTTCTTC
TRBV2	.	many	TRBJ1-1	CASVLEGTEAFF	TGTGCCAGCGTCTTGGAGGGCACTGAAGCTTTCTTT
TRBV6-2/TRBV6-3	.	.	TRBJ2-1	CASSYNLVADEQFF	TGTGCCAGCAGTTACAACCTTGTTGCGGATGAGCAGTTCTTC
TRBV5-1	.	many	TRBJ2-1	CASSWAGTVQDEQFF	TGCGCCAGCAGCTGGGCCGGGACCGTTCAAGATGAGCAGTTCTTC
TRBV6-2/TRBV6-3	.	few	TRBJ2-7	CASSRGQYEQYF	TGTGCCAGCAGCCGCGGACAATACGAGCAGTACTTC
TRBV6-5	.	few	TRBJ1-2	CASSPRPYGYTF	TGTGCCAGCAGCCCGCGTCCCTATGGCTACACCTTC